Each of the 13 T cell receptor beta chains below was sequenced from the same sample in a study. TCRdb analysed the 5' RACE reads with MiXCR anew, one entry per CDR3 protein. The sample shows roughly 46,000 distinct CDR3 sequences, about 28% of them seen only once. Sequenced material: naive CD4+ T cells sorted from blood. The subset here: naive CD4+ T cells, CD4+CD45RA+CD25-. These receptors were collected from a female donor with breast cancer.

This clonotype was recorded a few times. The chain uses TRBV5-6 and TRBJ2-7; D is unresolved. CDR3 length: 12 residues. In germline, CDR1 is SGHDT, CDR2 YYEEEE. Deletions cut 0 bases from V and 2 bases from J, with 3 bases between. CDR3 sequence reads: CASSLEAYEQYF. In nucleotides, the CDR3 is TGTGCCAGCAGCTTGGAGGCCTACGAGCAGTACTTC.

J is TRBJ2-7 and V is TRBV20-1; TRBD1 agrees at 7 bases. CDR3 length: 15 residues. The germline V gene encodes CDR1 DFQATT and CDR2 SNEGSKA (reference sequence). The CDR3 loop is CSAKKYRTGAYEQYF. DNA for the CDR3: TGCAGCGCGAAGAAGTACAGGACAGGTGCTTACGAGCAGTACTTC.

The V gene is TRBV2, the J gene TRBJ2-2, with D unclear. The germline V and J ends were trimmed by 0 bases and 3 bases, with 2 bases remaining between them. Germline-derived CDR1 and CDR2 are SNHLY and FYNNEI. The CDR3 is made up of 13 amino acids. In nucleotides, the CDR3 is TGTGCCAGCAGTGAAGCGGACACCGGGGAGCTGTTTTTT. Amino acid sequence: CASSEADTGELFF.

This clonotype was picked up a small number of times. This chain links TRBV5-1 with TRBJ2-3; 11 bases are shared with TRBD2. The length of the CDR3 is 17 residues. V was clipped by 0 bases and J by 1 base; unmatched bases: 4. Germline V gene data show CDR1 as SGHRS and CDR2 as YFSETQ. Written as DNA, the CDR3 is TGCGCCAGCAGCTTGGAACTAGCGGGAGTGGGCACAGATACGCAGTATTTT. Protein sequence: CASSLELAGVGTDTQYF. Together with reference TRBV5-1 and TRBJ2-3, the CDR3 gives the full variable domain: KAGVTQTPRYLIKTRGQQVTLSCSPISGHRSVSWYQQTPGQGLQFLFEYFSETQRNKGNFPGRFSGRQFSNSRSEMNVSTLELGDSALYLCASSLELAGVGTDTQYFGPGTRLTVL.

This clonotype was picked up a small number of times. CDR3 sequence reads: CASSLEAGDTEAFF. The DNA of the CDR3 is TGTGCCAGCAGCCTTGAAGCAGGGGACACTGAAGCTTTCTTT. The rearrangement links TRBV11-3 to TRBJ1-1; D might be TRBD1 (6 bases). Germline CDR1 reads SGHNT; CDR2 reads YENEEA. The CDR3 contains 14 residues. The V gene lost 5 bases and the J gene lost 3 bases, with 13 bases spanning the gap.

The CDR3 region is CASSLGRGQDTRPQHF. In nucleotides, the CDR3 is TGTGCCAGCAGCTTGGGGCGCGGACAGGATACCAGACCCCAGCATTTT. The V and J genes are TRBV5-6 and TRBJ1-5; 7 bases are shared with TRBD1. The length of the CDR3 is 16 residues. With 0 bases clipped from V and 10 bases from J, the junction kept 13 bases outside the gene matches. The germline gives CDR1 SGHDT, CDR2 YYEEEE.

V is TRBV18 and J is TRBJ2-7; weak D call: TRBD1 (5 bases). Trimming shortened V by 4 bases and J by 10 bases, and 20 bases separated the two germline ends. Germline values: CDR1 KGHSH, CDR2 LQKENI. This CDR3 is 14 amino acids long. Written as DNA, the CDR3 is TGTGCCAGCTCACTGGTGGACGACCGTGGGGCCCAGTACTTC. Its protein product is CASSLVDDRGAQYF.

This clonotype was seen at least ten times. V gene TRBV4-3 combines with J gene TRBJ1-1; tentatively, D is TRBD1 (5 bases). CDR3 length: 16 residues. Per germline, CDR1 LGHNA and CDR2 YSLEER. The V and J ends lost 2 bases and 5 bases respectively, with 18 bases between them. The DNA for the CDR3 is TGCGCCAGCAGCCAATCCCAACGTGGTGGGGGGACTGAAGCTTTCTTT. The encoded protein is CASSQSQRGGGTEAFF.

The rearrangement links TRBV2 to TRBJ2-3; D gene unclear. Germline CDR1 SNHLY, CDR2 FYNNEI. V lost 0 bases, J lost 4 bases, and 5 bases lay in between. This CDR3 comprises 13 residues. CDR3 nucleotide sequence: TGTGCCAGCAGTGAAGCAGTCCCAGATACGCAGTATTTT. Protein product: CASSEAVPDTQYF.

This clonotype showed up just a few times. The chain is built from TRBV9 and TRBJ2-7, with D hard to call. CDR3 length: 12 amino acids. Trimming shortened V by 4 bases and J by 6 bases, and 11 bases separated the two germline ends. Per the germline V gene, CDR1 is SGDLS and CDR2 is YYNGEE. DNA for the CDR3: TGTGCCAGCAGCCCCGCGATCGGCGAGCAGTACTTC. It translates to CASSPAIGEQYF. Combining the CDR3 with reference TRBV9 and TRBJ2-7 gives the whole variable domain DSGVTQTPKHLITATGQRVTLRCSPRSGDLSVYWYQQSLDQGLQFLIQYYNGEERAKGNILERFSAQQFPDLHSELNLSSLELGDSALYFCASSPAIGEQYFGPGTRLTVT.

Note on this clonotype: One end of the junction fails to match germline, which may point to a read error. The CDR3 DNA reads TGTGCCCGCAGCCCGGGTCAGGCTGGGGCCAACGTCCTGACTTTC. Its translation is CARSPGQAGANVLTF. V usage is TRBV5-5 and J usage is TRBJ2-6, with D unresolved. This CDR3 contains 15 residues. The V gene's germline CDR1 is SGHKS and CDR2 YYEKEE (reference sequence).

This clonotype was picked up a small number of times. The V and J genes are TRBV4-1 and TRBJ1-1; D possibly corresponds to TRBD1 (5 bases). Trimming cost V 0 bases and J 0 bases, with 17 bases left between them. This CDR3 spans 18 amino acids. The germline CDR1 and CDR2 sequences are MGHRA and YSYEKL. CDR3 residues: CASSQEGRGASMNTEAFF. The CDR3 DNA reads TGCGCCAGCAGCCAAGAAGGACGGGGCGCATCCATGAACACTGAAGCTTTCTTT.

This clonotype was seen more than once but under ten times. The chain uses TRBV4-3 and TRBJ2-1, with TRBD1 as a possible D gene (5 bases). The CDR3 is 13 amino acids. The germline CDR1 and CDR2 sequences are LGHNA and YSLEER. Trimming removed 0 bases from V and 9 bases from J, with 9 bases in between. The CDR3 region is CASSQDLRGEQFF. The CDR3 DNA sequence: TGCGCCAGCAGCCAAGATCTAAGGGGTGAGCAGTTCTTC.